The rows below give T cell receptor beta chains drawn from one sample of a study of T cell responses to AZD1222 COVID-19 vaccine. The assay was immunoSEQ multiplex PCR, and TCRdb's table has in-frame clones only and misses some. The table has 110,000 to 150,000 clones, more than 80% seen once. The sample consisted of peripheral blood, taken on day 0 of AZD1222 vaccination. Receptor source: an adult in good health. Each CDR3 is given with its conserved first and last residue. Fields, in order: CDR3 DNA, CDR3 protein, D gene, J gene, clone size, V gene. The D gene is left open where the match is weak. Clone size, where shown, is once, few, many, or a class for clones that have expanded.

TGTGCCAGTAGTATACTACCAGGGACCGGGGAGCTGTTTTTT CASSILPGTGELFF NA TRBJ2-2 NA TRBV19
TGTGCCAGCTCAAGGTCCGAACATAGCAATCAGCCCCAGCATTTT CASSRSEHSNQPQHF NA TRBJ1-5 NA TRBV18
TGTGCCAGCAGCGCCCGAACAGGGGCTACTAACAATGAGCAGTTCTTC CASSARTGATNNEQFF TRBD1 TRBJ2-1 NA TRBV9
TGTGCCAGCAGCCGAGGGGCAGGGAACACTGAAGCTTTCTTT CASSRGAGNTEAFF NA TRBJ1-1 once TRBV3-1/TRBV3-2
TGTGCCAGCAGCCCGGACCGTGAAAAACTGTTTTTT CASSPDREKLFF NA TRBJ1-4 NA TRBV7-9
TGCAGCGTTGTTGCAGGCGCTCTTCCGGCGGGCTACACCTTC CSVVAGALPAGYTF NA TRBJ1-2 NA TRBV29-1
TGTGCCAGCAGCTTATGGCTAGCGGGAGAATTTATTAATGAGCAGTTCTTC CASSLWLAGEFINEQFF TRBD2 TRBJ2-1 NA TRBV7-9
TGTGCCAGCAGTTACCCTCCCGTGGGGCAGGAGACCCAGTACTTC CASSYPPVGQETQYF NA TRBJ2-5 once TRBV6-2/TRBV6-3
TGTGCCCAAAGGTACGGTTGGGGCCAGCCCCAGCATTTT CAQRYGWGQPQHF NA TRBJ1-5 NA TRBV12-2
TGTGCCAGCCGTCCGGGAACTGAAGCTTTCTTT CASRPGTEAFF NA TRBJ1-1 NA TRBV6-5
TGTGCCAGCAGCTTGTATCCTGAAAATTCACCCCTCCACTTT CASSLYPENSPLHF NA TRBJ1-6 NA TRBV5-5
TGCGCCAGCAGCCAAGGACAGGCTATGGCCAATTCACCCCTCCACTTT CASSQGQAMANSPLHF NA TRBJ1-6 once TRBV4-1
TGCGCCAGCAGCCAAGGGACAGGGAGCTATGGCTACACCTTC CASSQGTGSYGYTF TRBD1 TRBJ1-2 NA TRBV4-1
TGTGCCAGCAGCTTCGACACTGAAGCTTTCTTT CASSFDTEAFF NA TRBJ1-1 NA TRBV7-2
TGTGCCAGCAGTTACTCGATGGATTCGAACACTGAAGCTTTCTTT CASSYSMDSNTEAFF NA TRBJ1-1 NA TRBV6-2/TRBV6-3
TGCGCCAGCAGCCCCAAATCCTACGAGCAGTACTTC CASSPKSYEQYF NA TRBJ2-7 NA TRBV4-1
TGTGCCAGCAGTCAAGCGAACACTGAAGCTTTCTTT CASSQANTEAFF NA TRBJ1-1 NA TRBV27
TGTGCCAGCAGTGATATAGCCGGGTACCTGTGGGGCTTC CASSDIAGYLWGF NA TRBJ2-7 once TRBV2
TGTGCCATCAGAAACAATACGGACAGTTCTAACTATGGCTACACCTTC CAIRNNTDSSNYGYTF NA TRBJ1-2 NA TRBV10-3
TGTGCCAGCAGCGTAGATGGGGAACCCTACGAGCAGTACTTC CASSVDGEPYEQYF NA TRBJ2-7 NA TRBV9
TGTGCCAGCAGTGAGGGAAGGTGGGGGGGAAACACCATATATTTT CASSEGRWGGNTIYF NA TRBJ1-3 once TRBV6-1
TGTGCCAGCAGCCTCCCGCCCGTCGGGGAGGCTTTCTTT CASSLPPVGEAFF NA TRBJ1-1 NA TRBV12-3/TRBV12-4
TGTGCCAGCAGCTTAACACAGTCAGATACGCAGTATTTT CASSLTQSDTQYF NA TRBJ2-3 NA TRBV7-9
TGCGCCAGCAGCTTGGCCCCGACCGGGCAGGAGACCCAGTACTTC CASSLAPTGQETQYF NA TRBJ2-5 NA TRBV5-1
TGTGCCAGCACTCTCCCCGGGGCCAACGTCCTGACTTTC CASTLPGANVLTF NA TRBJ2-6 once TRBV28
TGTGCCAGCAGCCAGAACTATGGCTACACCTTC CASSQNYGYTF NA TRBJ1-2 NA TRBV28
TGTGCCTGGAGTATCCCAGATACGCAGTATTTT CAWSIPDTQYF NA TRBJ2-3 NA TRBV30
TGTGCCAGCAGCCACAAGCTCACAGGGGGGACTGAAGCTTTCTTT CASSHKLTGGTEAFF TRBD1 TRBJ1-1 NA TRBV3-1/TRBV3-2
TGCGCCAGCAGCTTGGCCTTAAGACAGAGCTACGAGCAGTACTTC CASSLALRQSYEQYF NA TRBJ2-7 NA TRBV5-1
TGTGTCAGAAGCTTAGGGCCGGGACAGGGAGCGAATCAGCCCCAGCATTTT CVRSLGPGQGANQPQHF NA TRBJ1-5 NA TRBV7-5
TGTGCCAGCAGCCCGGTGGCTGTCGTATCTAGCGCGGAGACCCAGTACTTC CASSPVAVVSSAETQYF NA TRBJ2-5 NA TRBV5-5
TGTGCCAGCAGCCAAGGACAGGGGTCATGGGATACGCAGTATTTT CASSQGQGSWDTQYF TRBD1 TRBJ2-3 NA TRBV13
TGTGCCAGTATCGGGTTTAGCGGGAGAAGCGGGAATGAGCAGTTCTTC CASIGFSGRSGNEQFF TRBD2 TRBJ2-1 NA TRBV19
TGTGCCAGCAGTCGGAACGCGGGGGGCTACACCTTC CASSRNAGGYTF NA TRBJ1-2 once TRBV6-5
TGTGCCAGCTCACTGAGCCGGGCCGCAGGCACCGGGGAGCTGTTTTTT CASSLSRAAGTGELFF NA TRBJ2-2 NA TRBV18
TGTGCCAGCAGCTTTGGGTCGAGCCCCACCTACGAGCAGTACTTC CASSFGSSPTYEQYF NA TRBJ2-7 NA TRBV7-9
TGTGCCAGCGGGGTCCGGTACAATGAGCAGTTCTTC CASGVRYNEQFF NA TRBJ2-1 NA TRBV7-3
TGTGCCAGCAGTCCCGGGACTAGCGGTACCAATGAGCAGTTCTTC CASSPGTSGTNEQFF TRBD2 TRBJ2-1 NA TRBV6-5
TGTGCCAGCGTCACCCCCTCTGGAAACACCATATATTTT CASVTPSGNTIYF NA TRBJ1-3 once TRBV28
TGTGCCAGCAGCTTAGTCGTGTTGTCCGCAGGGAACAGAGGCAATCAGCCCCAGCATTTT CASSLVVLSAGNRGNQPQHF NA TRBJ1-5 NA TRBV5-8
TGTGCCAGCAGCTCCCGGGACAGGGGTTACGAGCAGTACTTC CASSSRDRGYEQYF TRBD1 TRBJ2-7 NA TRBV3-1/TRBV3-2
TGCGCCAGCCTAGCTGGACAGAGAGATCAGCCCCAGCATTTT CASLAGQRDQPQHF NA TRBJ1-5 few TRBV4-1
TGTGCCAGCAGCCCCGGACAAGAAGCTTTCTTT CASSPGQEAFF NA TRBJ1-1 NA TRBV9
TGTGCCAGCAGCCATACACAGGGGTATGGCTACACCTTC CASSHTQGYGYTF TRBD1 TRBJ1-2 NA TRBV14
TGTGCCAGCAGCCCAAATCCCGTTTGGCAGCAGTACTTC CASSPNPVWQQYF NA TRBJ2-7 NA TRBV28